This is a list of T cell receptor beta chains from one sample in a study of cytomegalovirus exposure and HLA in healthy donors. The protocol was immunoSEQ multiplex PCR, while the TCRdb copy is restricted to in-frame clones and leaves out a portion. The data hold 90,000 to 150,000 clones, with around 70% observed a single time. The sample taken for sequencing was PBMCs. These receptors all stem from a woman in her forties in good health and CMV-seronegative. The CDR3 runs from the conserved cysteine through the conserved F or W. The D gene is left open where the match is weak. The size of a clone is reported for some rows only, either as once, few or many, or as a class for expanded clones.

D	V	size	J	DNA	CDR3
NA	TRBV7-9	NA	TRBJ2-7	TGTGCCAGCAGCCCTCGGATCCGTGCGGGCGAGCAGTACTTC	CASSPRIRAGEQYF
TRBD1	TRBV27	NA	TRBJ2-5	TGTGCCAGCTCGACAGGGGGCAACTCCCAGTACTTC	CASSTGGNSQYF
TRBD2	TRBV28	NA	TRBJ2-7	TGTGCCAGCAGGGGACTAGCGGGAGCGGGCGAGCAGTACTTC	CASRGLAGAGEQYF
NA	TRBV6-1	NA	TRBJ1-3	TGTGCCAGCAGGCCCCGGCAGGGAGGAAACACCATATATTTT	CASRPRQGGNTIYF
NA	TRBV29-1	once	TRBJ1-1	TGCAGCGTTGAACAGGTGACGTGGTTTGAAGCTTTCTTT	CSVEQVTWFEAFF
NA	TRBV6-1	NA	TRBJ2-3	TGTGCCAGCAGTGAAGCGGGCGGCACAGATACGCAGTATTTT	CASSEAGGTDTQYF
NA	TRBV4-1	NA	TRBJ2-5	TGCGCCAGCAGCCAAGATTTGGCTGTCCCGTACCAAGAGACCCAGTACTTC	CASSQDLAVPYQETQYF
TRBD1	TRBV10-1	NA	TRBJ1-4	TGCGCCAGCTCTGGTGGACAGGGCATCGAAAAACTGTTTTTT	CASSGGQGIEKLFF
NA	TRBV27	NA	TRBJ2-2	TGTGCCAGCAGGGGAGGACAGGAAAACACCGGGGAGCTGTTTTTT	CASRGGQENTGELFF
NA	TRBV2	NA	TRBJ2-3	TGTGCCAGCAGTGGCCGCGGGGTGATCGCAGATACGCAGTATTTT	CASSGRGVIADTQYF
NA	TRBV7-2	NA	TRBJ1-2	TGTGCCAGCAGCTTAGCCGCGGGGGAGGTTAGCGGCTACACCTTC	CASSLAAGEVSGYTF
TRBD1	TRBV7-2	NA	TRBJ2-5	TGTGCCAGCAGCTTAATGGGACAGGGTCATAGGGAGACCCAGTACTTC	CASSLMGQGHRETQYF
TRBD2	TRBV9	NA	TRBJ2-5	TGTGCCAGCAGCGCCCGACTAGCGGGGGACCAAGAGACCCAGTACTTC	CASSARLAGDQETQYF
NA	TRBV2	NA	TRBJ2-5	TGTGCCAGCACCCGCGGGGGCCCAGGGACCCAGTACTTC	CASTRGGPGTQYF
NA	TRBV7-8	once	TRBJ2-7	TGTGCCAGCAGCTTAGTCCGCGGAGGGGTCGAGCAGTACTTC	CASSLVRGGVEQYF
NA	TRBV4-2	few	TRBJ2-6	TGTGCCAGCAGCCAAGATACGGGAACTGGGGCCAACGTCCTGACTTTC	CASSQDTGTGANVLTF
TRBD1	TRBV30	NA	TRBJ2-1	TGTGCCTGGAGAGGACAGGGTTACAATGAGCAGTTCTTC	CAWRGQGYNEQFF
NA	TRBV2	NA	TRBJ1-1	TGTGCCAGCAACAGGGAAGACACTGAAGCTTTCTTT	CASNREDTEAFF
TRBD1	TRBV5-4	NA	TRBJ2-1	TGTGCCAGCAGCTTGGGCGGGACAGGGGACAATGAGCAGTTCTTC	CASSLGGTGDNEQFF